This T cell receptor (beta chain) derives from a study of cytomegalovirus exposure and HLA in healthy donors. As for the study in general: Out of about 410 genotyped donors, less than 90% belonged to the Caucasian-associated ancestry cluster.

This CDR3 comprises 15 residues. V was shortened by 2 bases and J by 0 bases, with 9 bases between the two germline ends. The germline gives CDR1 MDHEN, CDR2 SYDVKM. Study results and limitations: The majority of CMV-associated TCR beta chains were reported as apparently HLA-restricted in a later analysis. Some segments of the V type, notably TRBV6-2 and TRBV6-3, were excluded as indistinguishable.

60 Vbeta and 13 Jbeta primers were used in PCR. Measured with immunoSEQ multiplex PCR; TCRdb has only the in-frame clones, and not every one. The sample records about 120,000 clones, 60% to 85% being singletons. In regard to this clone: Its antigen is unknown.

Sequencing was done on a sample of PBMCs. This TCR came from a woman aged 25 to 39 in good health and CMV-seropositive. The chain uses TRBV28 and TRBJ2-3; the D gene is possibly TRBD1 (5 bases). CDR3 protein: CASSLQGVSTDTQYF. The CDR3, as DNA: TGTGCCAGCAGTTTACAGGGCGTCAGCACAGATACGCAGTATTTT.